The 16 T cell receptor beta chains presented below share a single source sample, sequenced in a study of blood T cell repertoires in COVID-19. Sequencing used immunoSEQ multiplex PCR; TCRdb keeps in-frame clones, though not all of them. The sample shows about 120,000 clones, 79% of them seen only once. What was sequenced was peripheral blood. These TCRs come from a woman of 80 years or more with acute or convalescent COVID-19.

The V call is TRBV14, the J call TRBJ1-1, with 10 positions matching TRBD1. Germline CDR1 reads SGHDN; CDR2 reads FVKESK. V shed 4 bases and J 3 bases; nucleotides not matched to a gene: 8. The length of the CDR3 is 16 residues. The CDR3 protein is CASSLLGQGVDTEAFF. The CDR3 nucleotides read TGTGCCAGCAGCCTCCTAGGACAGGGGGTTGACACTGAAGCTTTCTTT.

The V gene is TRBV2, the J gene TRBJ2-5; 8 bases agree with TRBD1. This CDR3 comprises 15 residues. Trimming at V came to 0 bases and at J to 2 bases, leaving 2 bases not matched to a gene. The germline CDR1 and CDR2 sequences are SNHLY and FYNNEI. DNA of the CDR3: TGTGCCAGCAGTGAAGCTGGGACAGGACAAGAGACCCAGTACTTC. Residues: CASSEAGTGQETQYF.

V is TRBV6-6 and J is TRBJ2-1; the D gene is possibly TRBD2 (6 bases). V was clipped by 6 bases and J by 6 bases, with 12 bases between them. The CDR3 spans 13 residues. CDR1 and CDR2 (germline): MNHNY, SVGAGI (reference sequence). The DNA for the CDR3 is TGTGCCAGCAGCCGTGGGACTTCCAATGAGCAGTTCTTC. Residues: CASSRGTSNEQFF.

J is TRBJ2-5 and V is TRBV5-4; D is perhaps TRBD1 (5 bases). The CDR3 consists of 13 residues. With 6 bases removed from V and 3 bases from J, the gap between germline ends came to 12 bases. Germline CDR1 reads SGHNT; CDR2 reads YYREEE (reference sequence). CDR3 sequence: CASTHWGEETQYF. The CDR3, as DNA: TGTGCCAGCACCCATTGGGGCGAAGAGACCCAGTACTTC. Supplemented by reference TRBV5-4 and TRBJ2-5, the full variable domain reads ETGVTQSPTHLIKTRGQQVTLRCSSQSGHNTVSWYQQALGQGPQFIFQYYREEENGRGNFPPRFSGLQFPNYSSELNVNALELDDSALYLCASTHWGEETQYFGPGTRLLVL.

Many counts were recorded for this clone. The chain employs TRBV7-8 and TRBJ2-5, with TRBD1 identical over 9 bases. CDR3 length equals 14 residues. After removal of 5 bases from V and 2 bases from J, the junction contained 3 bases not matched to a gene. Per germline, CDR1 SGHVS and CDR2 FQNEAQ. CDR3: CASSPDRGQETQYF. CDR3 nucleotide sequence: TGTGCCAGCAGCCCGGACAGGGGACAAGAGACCCAGTACTTC.

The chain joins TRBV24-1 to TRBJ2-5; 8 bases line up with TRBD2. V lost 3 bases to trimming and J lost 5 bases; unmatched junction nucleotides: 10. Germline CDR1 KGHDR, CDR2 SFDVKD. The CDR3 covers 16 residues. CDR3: CATSDGRLAFGETQYF. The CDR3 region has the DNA TGTGCCACCAGTGATGGGCGACTAGCGTTCGGGGAGACCCAGTACTTC.

CDR3 sequence reads: CASRVPGQNTEAFF. The CDR3 region has the DNA TGTGCCAGCAGGGTCCCGGGACAGAACACTGAAGCTTTCTTT. The chain combines TRBV6-5 with TRBJ1-1, with D possibly being TRBD1 (6 bases). Germline V lookup: CDR1 MNHEY, CDR2 SVGAGI. With 6 bases removed from V and 1 base from J, the gap between germline ends came to 12 bases. The CDR3 extends over 14 amino acids.

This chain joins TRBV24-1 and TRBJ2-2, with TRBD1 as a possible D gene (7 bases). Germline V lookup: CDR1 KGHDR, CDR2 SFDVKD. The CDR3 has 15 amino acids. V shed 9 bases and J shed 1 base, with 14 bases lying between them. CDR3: CATERRDRNTGELFF. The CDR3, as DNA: TGTGCCACCGAGCGGAGGGACAGGAACACCGGGGAGCTGTTTTTT.

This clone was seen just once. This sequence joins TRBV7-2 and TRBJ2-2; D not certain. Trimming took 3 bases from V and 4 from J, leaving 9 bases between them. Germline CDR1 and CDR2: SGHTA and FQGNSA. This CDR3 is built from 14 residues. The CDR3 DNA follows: TGTGCCAGCAGCTTGAAACCCAGCACCGGGGAGCTGTTTTTT. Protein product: CASSLKPSTGELFF. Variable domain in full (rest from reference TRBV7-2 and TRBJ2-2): GAGVSQSPSNKVTEKGKDVELRCDPISGHTALYWYRQSLGQGLEFLIYFQGNSAPDKSGLPSDRFSAERTGGSVSTLTIQRTQQEDSAVYLCASSLKPSTGELFFGEGSRLTVL.

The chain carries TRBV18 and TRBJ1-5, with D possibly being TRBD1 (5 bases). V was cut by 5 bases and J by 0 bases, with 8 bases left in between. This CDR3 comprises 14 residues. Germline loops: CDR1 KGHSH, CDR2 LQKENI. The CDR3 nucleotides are TGTGCCAGCTCAGACAGTTATAGCAATCAGCCCCAGCATTTT. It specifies CASSDSYSNQPQHF.

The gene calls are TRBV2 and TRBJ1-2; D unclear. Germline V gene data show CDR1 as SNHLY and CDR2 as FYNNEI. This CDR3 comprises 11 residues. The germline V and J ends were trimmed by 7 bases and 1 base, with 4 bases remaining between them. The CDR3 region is CASKLNYGYTF. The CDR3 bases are TGTGCCAGCAAACTTAACTATGGCTACACCTTC. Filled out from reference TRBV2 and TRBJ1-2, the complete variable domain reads EPEVTQTPSHQVTQMGQEVILRCVPISNHLYFYWYRQILGQKVEFLVSFYNNEISEKSEIFDDQFSVERPDGSNFTLKIRSTKLEDSAMYFCASKLNYGYTFGSGTRLTVV.

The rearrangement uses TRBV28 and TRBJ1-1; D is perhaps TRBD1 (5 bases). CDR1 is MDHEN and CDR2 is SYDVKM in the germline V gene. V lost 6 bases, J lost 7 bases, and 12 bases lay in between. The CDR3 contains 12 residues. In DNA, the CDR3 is TGTGCCAGCAGATCAGGGTTTGGTGAAGCTTTCTTT. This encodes CASRSGFGEAFF.

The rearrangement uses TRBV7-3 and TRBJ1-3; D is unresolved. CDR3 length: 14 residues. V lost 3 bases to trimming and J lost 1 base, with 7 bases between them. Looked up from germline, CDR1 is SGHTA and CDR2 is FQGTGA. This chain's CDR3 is CASSFGGSGNTIYF. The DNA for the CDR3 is TGTGCCAGCAGCTTCGGAGGATCTGGAAACACCATATATTTT.

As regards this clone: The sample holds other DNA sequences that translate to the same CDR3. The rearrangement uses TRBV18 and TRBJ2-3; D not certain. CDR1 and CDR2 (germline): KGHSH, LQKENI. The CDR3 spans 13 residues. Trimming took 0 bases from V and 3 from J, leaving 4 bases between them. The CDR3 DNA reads TGTGCCAGCTCACCACCGTCGACAGATACGCAGTATTTT. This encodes CASSPPSTDTQYF.

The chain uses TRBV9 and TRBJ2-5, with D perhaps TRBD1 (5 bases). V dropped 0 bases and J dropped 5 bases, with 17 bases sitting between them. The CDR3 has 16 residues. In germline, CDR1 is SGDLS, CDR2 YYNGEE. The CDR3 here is CASSVEGVSQGETQYF. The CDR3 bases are TGTGCCAGCAGCGTAGAAGGCGTCTCCCAGGGTGAGACCCAGTACTTC.

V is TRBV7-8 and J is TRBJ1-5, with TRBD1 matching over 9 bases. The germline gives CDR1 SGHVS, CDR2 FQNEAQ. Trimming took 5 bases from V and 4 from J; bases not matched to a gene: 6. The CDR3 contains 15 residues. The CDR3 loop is CASSTKDRGNQPQHF. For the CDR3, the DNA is TGTGCCAGCAGCACCAAGGACAGGGGTAATCAGCCCCAGCATTTT.